This record covers a single TCR beta chain. The record originates from a study of blood T cell repertoires in COVID-19. Study context: The United States, Italy and Spain supplied acute and convalescent COVID-19 samples. PBMCs, B-cell-depleted T cells, or T cells were the source of the cDNA or gDNA that made up the material.

Germline V lookup: CDR1 ENHRY, CDR2 SYGVKD. V dropped 7 bases and J dropped 4 bases, with 10 bases sitting between them. The CDR3 has 12 residues. In the authors' workflow: Reference gene primers were amplified, and this amplification served to estimate nucleated cell counts. The assay was immunoSEQ multiplex PCR, and TCRdb's table has in-frame clones only and misses some. V, J and clone size reflect that table, while D and trimming were determined from the DNA. This sample has 300,000 to 400,000 clones; around 87% occur once, and the top ten carry 1%. This clonotype was obtained from a man aged 45-65 years with active or convalescent COVID-19. The chain couples TRBV10-3 to TRBJ1-2; D is unclear. The specimen sequenced was peripheral blood. The CDR3 DNA sequence: TGTGCCATCACGGCAGACACCTATGGCTACACCTTC. It encodes CAITADTYGYTF.